The T cell receptor (beta chain) under discussion was sequenced for a study of T cells after yellow fever vaccination. For the study at large: Preparing low-cell-number fractions relied on SMART-Seq v4 Ultra Low Input.

The study's findings and limits: A minor fraction of clonotypes spanned both CD4 and CD8 compartments.

Only a few counts were recorded for this clonotype. Antigen: not known. TCRdb itself ran the 5' RACE reads through MiXCR, one entry per CDR3 protein. The sample includes over 300,000 distinct CDR3 sequences, around 7% of them seen just once. The clonotype comes from a young man who received the YFV17D yellow fever vaccine. The starting material was PBMCs, obtained about 41 days after the first yellow fever vaccination.

In nucleotides, the CDR3 is TGTGCCAGCGAGGGTTCGCACAATGAGCAGTTCTTC. It encodes CASEGSHNEQFF. The V call is TRBV28, the J call TRBJ2-1; D perhaps matches TRBD2 (5 bases). The germline gives CDR1 MDHEN, CDR2 SYDVKM. The CDR3 extends over 12 amino acids. V lost 8 bases and J 5 bases, leaving 10 bases between the germline ends.